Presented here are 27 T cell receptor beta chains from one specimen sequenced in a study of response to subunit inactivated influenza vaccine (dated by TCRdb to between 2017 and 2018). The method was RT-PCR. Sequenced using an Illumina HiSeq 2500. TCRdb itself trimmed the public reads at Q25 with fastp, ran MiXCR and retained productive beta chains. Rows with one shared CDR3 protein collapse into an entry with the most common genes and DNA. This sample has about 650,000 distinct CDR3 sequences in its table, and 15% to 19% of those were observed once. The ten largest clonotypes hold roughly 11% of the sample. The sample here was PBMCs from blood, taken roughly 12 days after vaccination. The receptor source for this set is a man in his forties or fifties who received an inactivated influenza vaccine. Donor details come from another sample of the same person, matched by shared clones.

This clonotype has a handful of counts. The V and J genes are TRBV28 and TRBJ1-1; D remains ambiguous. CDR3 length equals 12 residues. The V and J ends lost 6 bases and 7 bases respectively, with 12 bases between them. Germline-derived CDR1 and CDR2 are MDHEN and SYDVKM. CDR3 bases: TGTGCCAGCAGCCCCCTCCCCGGTGAAGCTTTCTTT. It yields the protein CASSPLPGEAFF.

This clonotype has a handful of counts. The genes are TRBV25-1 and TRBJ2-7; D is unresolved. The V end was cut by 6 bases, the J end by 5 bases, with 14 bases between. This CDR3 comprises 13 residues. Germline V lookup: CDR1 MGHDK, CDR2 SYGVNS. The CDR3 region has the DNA TGTGCCAGCAGCCTCGATTGGAGCGACGAGCAGTACTTC. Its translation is CASSLDWSDEQYF.

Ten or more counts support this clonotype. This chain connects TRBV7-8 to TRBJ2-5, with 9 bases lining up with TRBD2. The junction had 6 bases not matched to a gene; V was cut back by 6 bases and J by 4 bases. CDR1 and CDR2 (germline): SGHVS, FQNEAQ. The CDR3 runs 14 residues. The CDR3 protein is CASRLSGRSETQYF. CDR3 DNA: TGTGCCAGCAGGCTTAGCGGGAGATCAGAGACCCAGTACTTC.

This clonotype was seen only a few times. The CDR3 sequence is CASRKDRGDEQFF. Here the CDR3 DNA reads TGTGCCAGCAGGAAGGACAGGGGCGATGAGCAGTTCTTC. The chain combines TRBV2 with TRBJ2-1, with TRBD1 matching 9 bases. V dropped 6 bases and J dropped 8; count of bases not matched to a gene: 5. This CDR3 is 13 amino acids long. In germline, CDR1 is SNHLY, CDR2 FYNNEI.

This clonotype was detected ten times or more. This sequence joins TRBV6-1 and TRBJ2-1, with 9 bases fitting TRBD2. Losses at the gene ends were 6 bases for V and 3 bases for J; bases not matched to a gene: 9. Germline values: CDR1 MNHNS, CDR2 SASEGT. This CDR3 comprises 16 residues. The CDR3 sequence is CASSSLLAGSYNEQFF. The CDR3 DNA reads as TGTGCCAGCAGCTCCCTTCTAGCGGGGAGCTACAATGAGCAGTTCTTC.

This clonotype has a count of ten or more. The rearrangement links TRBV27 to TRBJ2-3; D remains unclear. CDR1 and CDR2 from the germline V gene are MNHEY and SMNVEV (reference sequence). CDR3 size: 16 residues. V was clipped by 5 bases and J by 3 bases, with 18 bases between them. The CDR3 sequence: CASSLLAGRMTDTQYF. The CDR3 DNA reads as TGTGCCAGCAGTCTCCTGGCCGGGCGGATGACAGATACGCAGTATTTT.

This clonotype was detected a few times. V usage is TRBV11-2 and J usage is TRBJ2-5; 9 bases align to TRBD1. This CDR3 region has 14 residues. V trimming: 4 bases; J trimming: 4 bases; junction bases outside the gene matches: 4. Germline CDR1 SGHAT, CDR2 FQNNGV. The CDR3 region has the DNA TGTGCCAGCAGCTCTGGACAGGGGCTAGAGACCCAGTACTTC. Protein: CASSSGQGLETQYF.

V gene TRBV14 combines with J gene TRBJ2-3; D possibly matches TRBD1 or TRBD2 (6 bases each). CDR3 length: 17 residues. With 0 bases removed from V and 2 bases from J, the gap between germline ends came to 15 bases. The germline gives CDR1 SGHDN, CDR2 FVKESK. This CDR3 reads CASSQDEEGTYTDTQYF. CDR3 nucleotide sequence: TGTGCCAGCAGCCAAGACGAGGAGGGGACATACACAGATACGCAGTATTTT.

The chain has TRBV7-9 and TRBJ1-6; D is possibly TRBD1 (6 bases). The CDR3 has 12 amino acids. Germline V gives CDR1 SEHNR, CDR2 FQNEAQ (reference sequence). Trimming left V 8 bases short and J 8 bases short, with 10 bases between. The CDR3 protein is CASGTGYSPLHF. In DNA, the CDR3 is TGTGCCAGCGGAACAGGGTATTCACCCCTCCACTTT.

The CDR3: CASSPRRGGNEQFF. DNA for the CDR3: TGTGCCAGCTCACCACGACGGGGGGGCAATGAGCAGTTCTTC. V gene TRBV18 combines with J gene TRBJ2-1; TRBD2 aligns across 8 bases. The CDR3 is made up of 14 amino acids. Per germline, CDR1 KGHSH and CDR2 LQKENI. The junction had 2 bases not matched to a gene; V was cut back by 1 base and J by 6 bases.

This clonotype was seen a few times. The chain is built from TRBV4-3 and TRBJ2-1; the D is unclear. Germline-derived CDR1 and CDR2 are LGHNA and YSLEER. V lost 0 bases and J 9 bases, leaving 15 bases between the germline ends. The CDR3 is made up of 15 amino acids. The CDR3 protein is CASSQDGWAVGEQFF. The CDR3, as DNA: TGCGCCAGCAGCCAAGATGGTTGGGCAGTGGGTGAGCAGTTCTTC.

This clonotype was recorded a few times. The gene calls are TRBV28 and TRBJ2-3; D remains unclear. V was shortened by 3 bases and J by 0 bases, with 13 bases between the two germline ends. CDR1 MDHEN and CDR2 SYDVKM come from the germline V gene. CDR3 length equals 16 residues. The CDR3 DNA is TGTGCCAGCAGTTTTCCCGGTCGCGCCAGCACAGATACGCAGTATTTT. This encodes CASSFPGRASTDTQYF.

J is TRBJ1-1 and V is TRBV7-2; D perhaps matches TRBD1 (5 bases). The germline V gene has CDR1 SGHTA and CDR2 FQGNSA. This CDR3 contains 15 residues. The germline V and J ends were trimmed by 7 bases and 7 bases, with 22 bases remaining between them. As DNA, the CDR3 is TGTGCCAGCACCTACACCGGGGGACTTGAGGGTGAAGCTTTCTTT. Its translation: CASTYTGGLEGEAFF.

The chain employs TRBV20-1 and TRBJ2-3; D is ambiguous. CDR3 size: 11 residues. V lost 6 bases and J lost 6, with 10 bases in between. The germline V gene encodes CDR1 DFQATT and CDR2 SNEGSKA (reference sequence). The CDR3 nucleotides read TGCAGTGCCGAACTCCTTGATACGCAGTATTTT. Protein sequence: CSAELLDTQYF.

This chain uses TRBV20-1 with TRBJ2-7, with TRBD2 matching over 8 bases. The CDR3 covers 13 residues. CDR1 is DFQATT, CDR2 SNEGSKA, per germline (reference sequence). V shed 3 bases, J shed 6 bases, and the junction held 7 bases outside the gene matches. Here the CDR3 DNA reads TGCAGTGCTAGTAGGGGCGGGGGGCCCGAGCAGTACTTC. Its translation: CSASRGGGPEQYF.

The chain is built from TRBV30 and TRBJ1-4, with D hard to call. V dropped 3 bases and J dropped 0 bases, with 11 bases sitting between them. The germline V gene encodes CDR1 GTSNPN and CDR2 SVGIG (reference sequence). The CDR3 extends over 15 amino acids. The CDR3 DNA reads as TGTGCCTGGAGCGATAGAGGGACAACTAATGAAAAACTGTTTTTT. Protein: CAWSDRGTTNEKLFF.

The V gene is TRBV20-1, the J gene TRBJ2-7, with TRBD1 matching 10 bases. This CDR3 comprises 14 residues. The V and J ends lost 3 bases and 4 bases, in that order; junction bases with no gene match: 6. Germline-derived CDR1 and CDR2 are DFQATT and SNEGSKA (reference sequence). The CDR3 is CSASRQGAVYEQYF. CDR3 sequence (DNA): TGCAGTGCTAGCCGACAGGGGGCTGTGTACGAGCAGTACTTC.

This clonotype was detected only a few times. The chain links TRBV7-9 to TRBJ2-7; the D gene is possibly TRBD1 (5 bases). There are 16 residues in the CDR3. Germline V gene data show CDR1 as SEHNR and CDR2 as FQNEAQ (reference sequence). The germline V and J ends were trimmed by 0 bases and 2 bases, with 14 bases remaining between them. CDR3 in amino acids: CASSLAVAGNAYEQYF. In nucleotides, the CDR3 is TGTGCCAGCAGCTTAGCGGTCGCAGGGAATGCCTACGAGCAGTACTTC.

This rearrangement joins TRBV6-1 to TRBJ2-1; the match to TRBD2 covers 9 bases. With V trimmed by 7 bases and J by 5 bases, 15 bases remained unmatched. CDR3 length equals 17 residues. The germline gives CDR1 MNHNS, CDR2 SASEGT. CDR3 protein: CASTYEGGGGVDNEQFF. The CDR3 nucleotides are TGTGCCAGCACCTACGAGGGCGGGGGGGGAGTAGACAATGAGCAGTTCTTC.

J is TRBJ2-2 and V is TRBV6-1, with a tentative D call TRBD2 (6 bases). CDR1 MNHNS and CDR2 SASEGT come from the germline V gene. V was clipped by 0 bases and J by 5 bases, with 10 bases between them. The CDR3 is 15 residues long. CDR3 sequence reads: CASSEAGEVTGELFF. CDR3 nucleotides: TGTGCCAGCAGTGAAGCTGGGGAGGTTACCGGGGAGCTGTTTTTT.

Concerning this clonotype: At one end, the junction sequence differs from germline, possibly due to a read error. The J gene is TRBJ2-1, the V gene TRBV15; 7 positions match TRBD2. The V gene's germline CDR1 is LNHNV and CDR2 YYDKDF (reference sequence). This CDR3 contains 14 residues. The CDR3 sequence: CATGRDYSYNEQIF. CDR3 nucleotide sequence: TGTGCCACCGGACGGGACTACTCCTACAATGAGCAGATCTTC.

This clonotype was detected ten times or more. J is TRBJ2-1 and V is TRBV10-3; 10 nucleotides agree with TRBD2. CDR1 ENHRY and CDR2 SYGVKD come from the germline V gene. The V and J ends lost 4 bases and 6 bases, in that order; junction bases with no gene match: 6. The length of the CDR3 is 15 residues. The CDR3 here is CAISGGTSEINEQFF. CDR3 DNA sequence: TGTGCCATCAGTGGGGGGACTAGCGAAATCAATGAGCAGTTCTTC.

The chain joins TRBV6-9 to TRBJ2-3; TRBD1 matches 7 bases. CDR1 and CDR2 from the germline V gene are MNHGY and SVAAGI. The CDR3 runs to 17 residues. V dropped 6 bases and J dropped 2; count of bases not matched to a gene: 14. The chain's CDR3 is CASSYRSARGFTDTQYF. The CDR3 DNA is TGTGCCAGCAGCTATAGGTCGGCCAGGGGGTTCACAGATACGCAGTATTTT.

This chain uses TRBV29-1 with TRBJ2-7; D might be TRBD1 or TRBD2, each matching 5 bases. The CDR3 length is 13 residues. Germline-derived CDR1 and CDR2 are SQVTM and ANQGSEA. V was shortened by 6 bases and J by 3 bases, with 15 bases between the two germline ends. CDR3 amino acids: CSVSEGLNYEQYF. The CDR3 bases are TGCAGCGTGTCTGAGGGGCTGAACTACGAGCAGTACTTC.

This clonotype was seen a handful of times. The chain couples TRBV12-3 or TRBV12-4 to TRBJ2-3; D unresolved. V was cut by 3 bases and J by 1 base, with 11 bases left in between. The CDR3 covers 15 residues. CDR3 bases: TGTGCCAGCAGTTTTTTGGGGTCGCGCACAGATACGCAGTATTTT. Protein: CASSFLGSRTDTQYF.

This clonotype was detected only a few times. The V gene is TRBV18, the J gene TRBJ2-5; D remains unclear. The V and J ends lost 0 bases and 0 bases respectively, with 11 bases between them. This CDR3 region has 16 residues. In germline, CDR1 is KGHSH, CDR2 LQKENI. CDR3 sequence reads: CASSPPRTRYQETQYF. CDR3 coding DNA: TGTGCCAGCTCACCACCGCGGACCAGGTACCAAGAGACCCAGTACTTC.

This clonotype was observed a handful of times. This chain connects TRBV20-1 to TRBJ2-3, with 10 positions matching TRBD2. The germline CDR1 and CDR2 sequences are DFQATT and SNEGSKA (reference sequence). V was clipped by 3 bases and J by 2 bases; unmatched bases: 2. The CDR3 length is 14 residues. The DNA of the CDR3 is TGCAGTGCTAGCACTAGCGGGAACACAGATACGCAGTATTTT. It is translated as CSASTSGNTDTQYF.